A selection of T cell receptor beta chains follows, all from one sample in a study of blood T cell repertoires in COVID-19. The protocol was immunoSEQ multiplex PCR, while the TCRdb copy is restricted to in-frame clones and leaves out a portion. The data contain 35,000 to 40,000 clones, 90% of them seen just once; the ten biggest clones take up roughly 12%. Material for sequencing was peripheral blood. These receptors were obtained from a man between 65 and 80 years old with acute or convalescent COVID-19. Both conserved end residues are part of each CDR3. Fields, in order: D gene, J gene, clone size, CDR3 length, V gene, CDR3 DNA, CDR3 protein. A D gene is named only where the DNA matches it firmly. Clone sizes are given selectively: once, few, many, or a class where the clone is expanded.

d_call: TRBD2; j_call: TRBJ2-3; clone_size: -; cdr3_length: 14; v_call: TRBV5-1; cdr3_nt: TGCGCCAGCAGCCTCGGGACTAGTTCTGATACGCAGTATTTT; cdr3_aa: CASSLGTSSDTQYF
d_call: -; j_call: TRBJ1-1; clone_size: -; cdr3_length: 14; v_call: TRBV28; cdr3_nt: TGTGCCAGCAGTTTAAATGCGGGAAGGGCTGAAGCTTTCTTT; cdr3_aa: CASSLNAGRAEAFF
d_call: -; j_call: TRBJ1-1; clone_size: once; cdr3_length: 14; v_call: TRBV7-6; cdr3_nt: TGTGCCAGCAGCTGGGGGCTTAAGAACACTGAAGCTTTCTTT; cdr3_aa: CASSWGLKNTEAFF
d_call: -; j_call: TRBJ1-1; clone_size: -; cdr3_length: 15; v_call: TRBV10-3; cdr3_nt: TGTGCCATCAGTGAGTTCGGGTCGGGGAACACTGAAGCTTTCTTT; cdr3_aa: CAISEFGSGNTEAFF
d_call: -; j_call: TRBJ1-1; clone_size: -; cdr3_length: 14; v_call: TRBV3-1/TRBV3-2; cdr3_nt: TGTGCCAGCAGCCTCCGGGGACAGAACACTGAAGCTTTCTTT; cdr3_aa: CASSLRGQNTEAFF
d_call: TRBD1; j_call: TRBJ1-1; clone_size: -; cdr3_length: 15; v_call: TRBV27; cdr3_nt: TGTGCCAGCAGTCCGTGGGACAGGGTGAACACTGAAGCTTTCTTT; cdr3_aa: CASSPWDRVNTEAFF
d_call: -; j_call: TRBJ1-6; clone_size: -; cdr3_length: 15; v_call: TRBV5-4; cdr3_nt: TGTGCCAGCAGCCCCGAAACAGGAGATAATTCACCCCTCCACTTT; cdr3_aa: CASSPETGDNSPLHF
d_call: -; j_call: TRBJ2-1; clone_size: -; cdr3_length: 15; v_call: TRBV9; cdr3_nt: TGTGCCAGCAGCGCCGTGGGGAGCTCCTACAATGAGCAGTTCTTC; cdr3_aa: CASSAVGSSYNEQFF
d_call: -; j_call: TRBJ1-2; clone_size: -; cdr3_length: 14; v_call: TRBV6-2/TRBV6-3; cdr3_nt: TGTGCCAGCAGTTACGAGGCAGTGACCTATGGCTACACCTTC; cdr3_aa: CASSYEAVTYGYTF
d_call: -; j_call: TRBJ1-5; clone_size: -; cdr3_length: 13; v_call: TRBV3-1/TRBV3-2; cdr3_nt: TGTGCCAGCAGCCAAGGGTATAGTAGGCCCCAGCATTTT; cdr3_aa: CASSQGYSRPQHF
d_call: -; j_call: TRBJ2-1; clone_size: -; cdr3_length: 13; v_call: TRBV5-4; cdr3_nt: TGTGCCAGCAGCCCCCGGACGGGGAATGAGCAGTTCTTC; cdr3_aa: CASSPRTGNEQFF
d_call: -; j_call: TRBJ1-1; clone_size: -; cdr3_length: 14; v_call: TRBV5-1; cdr3_nt: TGCGCCAGCAGCCTCGTGGAGGGGTACACTGAAGCTTTCTTT; cdr3_aa: CASSLVEGYTEAFF
d_call: -; j_call: TRBJ1-1; clone_size: few; cdr3_length: 13; v_call: TRBV7-9; cdr3_nt: TGTGCCAGCAGCCCAGAGGCGAACACTGAAGCTTTCTTT; cdr3_aa: CASSPEANTEAFF